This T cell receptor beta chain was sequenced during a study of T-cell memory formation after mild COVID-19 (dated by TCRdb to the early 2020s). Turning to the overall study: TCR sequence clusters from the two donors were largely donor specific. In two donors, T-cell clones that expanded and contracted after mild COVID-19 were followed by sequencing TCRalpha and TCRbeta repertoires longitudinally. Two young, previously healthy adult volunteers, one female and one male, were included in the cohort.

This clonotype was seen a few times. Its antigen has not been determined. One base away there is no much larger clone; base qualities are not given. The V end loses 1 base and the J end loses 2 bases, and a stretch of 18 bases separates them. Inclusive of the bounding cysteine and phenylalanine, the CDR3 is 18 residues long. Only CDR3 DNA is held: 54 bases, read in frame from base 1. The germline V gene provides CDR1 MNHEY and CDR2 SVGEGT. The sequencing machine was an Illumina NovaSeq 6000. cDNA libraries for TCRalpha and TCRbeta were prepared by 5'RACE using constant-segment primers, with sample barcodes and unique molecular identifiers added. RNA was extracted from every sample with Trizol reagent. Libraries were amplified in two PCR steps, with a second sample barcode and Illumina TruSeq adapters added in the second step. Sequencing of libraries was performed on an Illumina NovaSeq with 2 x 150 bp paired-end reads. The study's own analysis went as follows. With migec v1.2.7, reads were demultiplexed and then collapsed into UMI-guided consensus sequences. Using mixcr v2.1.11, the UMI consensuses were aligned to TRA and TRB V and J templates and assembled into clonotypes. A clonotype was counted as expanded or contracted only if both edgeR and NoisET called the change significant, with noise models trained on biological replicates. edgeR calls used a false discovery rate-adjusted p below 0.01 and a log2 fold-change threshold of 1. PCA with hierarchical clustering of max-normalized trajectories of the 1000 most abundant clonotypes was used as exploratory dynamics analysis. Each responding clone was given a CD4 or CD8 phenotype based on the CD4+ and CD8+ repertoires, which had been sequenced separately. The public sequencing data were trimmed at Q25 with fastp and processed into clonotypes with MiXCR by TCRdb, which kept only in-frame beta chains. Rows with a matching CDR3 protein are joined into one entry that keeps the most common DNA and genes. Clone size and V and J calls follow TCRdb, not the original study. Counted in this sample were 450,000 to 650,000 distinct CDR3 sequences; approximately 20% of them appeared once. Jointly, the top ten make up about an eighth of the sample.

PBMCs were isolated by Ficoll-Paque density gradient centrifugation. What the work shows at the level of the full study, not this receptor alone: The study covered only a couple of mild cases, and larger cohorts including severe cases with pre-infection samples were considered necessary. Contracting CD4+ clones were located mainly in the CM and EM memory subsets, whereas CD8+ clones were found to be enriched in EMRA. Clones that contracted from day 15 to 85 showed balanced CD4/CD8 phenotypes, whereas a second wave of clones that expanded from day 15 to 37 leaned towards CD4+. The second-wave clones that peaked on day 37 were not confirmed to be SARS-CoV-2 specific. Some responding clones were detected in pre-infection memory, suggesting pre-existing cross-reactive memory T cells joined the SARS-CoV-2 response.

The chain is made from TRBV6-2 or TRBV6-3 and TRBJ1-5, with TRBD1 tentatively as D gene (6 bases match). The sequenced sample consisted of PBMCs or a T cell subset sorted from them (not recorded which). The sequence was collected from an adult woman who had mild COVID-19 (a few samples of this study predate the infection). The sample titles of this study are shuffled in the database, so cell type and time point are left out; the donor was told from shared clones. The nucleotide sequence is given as TGTGCCAGCAGTTACTTGCTAACAGGGATTAGGGGCAATCAGCCCCAGCATTTT. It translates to CASSYLLTGIRGNQPQHF.